This T cell receptor beta chain was profiled in a study of sequential checkpoint blockade in melanoma. Data came from immunoSEQ multiplex PCR; TCRdb stores just in-frame clones and leaves some out. The data contain 5,000 to 7,000 clones, around a fifth of them seen just once; the ten biggest clones take up approximately 12%. As for treatment: randomized to nivolumab then ipilimumab (arm A) or the reverse (arm B). This CDR3 spans 15 amino acids. Germline V gene sequence: CDR1 KGHSH, CDR2 LQKENI. The V gene end was trimmed by 2 bases and the J gene end by 7 bases; junction bases not matched to a gene: 5.

Sequencing was performed on tumor tissue (inferred from file names), taken from a patient given nivolumab and ipilimumab in sequence. The clonotype comes from a human donor with melanoma. The V and J genes are TRBV18 and TRBJ2-5; 12 bases agree with TRBD2. Written as DNA, the CDR3 is TGTGCCAGCTCACCAGGACTAGCGGGATTGGGGACCCAGTACTTC. Its translation is CASSPGLAGLGTQYF.